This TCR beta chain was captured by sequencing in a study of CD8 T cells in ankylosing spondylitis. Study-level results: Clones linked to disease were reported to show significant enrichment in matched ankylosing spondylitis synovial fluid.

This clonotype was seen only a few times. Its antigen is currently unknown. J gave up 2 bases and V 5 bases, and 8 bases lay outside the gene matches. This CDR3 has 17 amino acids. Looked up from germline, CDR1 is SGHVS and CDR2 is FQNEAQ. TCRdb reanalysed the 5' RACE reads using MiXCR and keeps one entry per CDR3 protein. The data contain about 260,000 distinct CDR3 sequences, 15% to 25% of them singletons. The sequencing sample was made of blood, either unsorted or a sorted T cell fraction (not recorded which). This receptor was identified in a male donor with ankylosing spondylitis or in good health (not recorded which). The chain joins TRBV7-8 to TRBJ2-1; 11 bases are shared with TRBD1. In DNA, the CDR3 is TGTGCCAGCAGCCTTAGGACAGGGGGCGGGACCTACAATGAGCAGTTCTTC. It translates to CASSLRTGGGTYNEQFF.